This T cell receptor beta chain is from a study of cytomegalovirus exposure and HLA in healthy donors. Overall study context: From donors who were HLA-typed, an early data release held about 89 million unique TCRs.

Vbeta (60) and Jbeta (13) primers were used in the PCR. The repertoire was sequenced with immunoSEQ multiplex PCR; TCRdb's copy has only in-frame clones and lacks some. Altogether approximately 210,000 clones are present, more than 65% being singletons, with the ten largest covering 1.5%. Worth noting for this clone: Its antigen is currently unknown. The junction shows a germline mismatch at one end, possibly a read error.

Whole-study findings and limits: Accounts indicate the classifier identified cytomegalovirus status with strong specificity and sensitivity. Investigators reported 150 to 200 TCR beta chains as tied to cytomegalovirus. Several V segments, TRBV6-2 and TRBV6-3 among them, could not be told apart and were dropped.

The germline V gene encodes CDR1 PRHDT and CDR2 FYEKMQ (reference sequence). The CDR3 loop spans 15 amino acids. The rearrangement joins TRBV13 to TRBJ2-1, with 7 bases aligning to TRBD2. Sequences were obtained from PBMCs. The sequence derives from a girl between 5 and 17 years old in good health and CMV-seropositive. The CDR3 DNA sequence: TGTGCCAGCAGCCCGACGACTAGCCTTGACAATGAGCGGTTCTTC. As protein: CASSPTTSLDNERFF.